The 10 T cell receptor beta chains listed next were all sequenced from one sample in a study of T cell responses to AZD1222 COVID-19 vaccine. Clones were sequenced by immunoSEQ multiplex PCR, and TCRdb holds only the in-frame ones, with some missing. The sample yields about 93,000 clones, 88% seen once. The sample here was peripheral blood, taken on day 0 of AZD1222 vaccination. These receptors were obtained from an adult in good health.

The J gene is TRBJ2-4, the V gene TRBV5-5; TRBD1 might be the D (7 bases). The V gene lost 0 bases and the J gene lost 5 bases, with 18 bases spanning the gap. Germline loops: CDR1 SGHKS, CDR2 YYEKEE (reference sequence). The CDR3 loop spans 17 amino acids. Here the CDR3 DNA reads TGTGCCAGCAGCTTGGAACTAAACAGGGGAGGCCAAAACATTCAGTACTTC. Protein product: CASSLELNRGGQNIQYF.

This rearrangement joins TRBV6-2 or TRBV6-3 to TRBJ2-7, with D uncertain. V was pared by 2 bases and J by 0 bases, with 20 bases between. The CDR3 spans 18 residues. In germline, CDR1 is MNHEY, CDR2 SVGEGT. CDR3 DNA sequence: TGTGCCAGCAGTTACCCCATTGAAGGACCTAAATACTCCTACGAGCAGTACTTC. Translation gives CASSYPIEGPKYSYEQYF.

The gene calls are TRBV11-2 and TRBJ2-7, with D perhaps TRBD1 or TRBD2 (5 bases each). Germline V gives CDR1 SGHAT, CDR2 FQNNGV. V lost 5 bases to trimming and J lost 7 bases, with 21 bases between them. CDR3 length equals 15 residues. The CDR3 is CASSPLLGDVGEQYF. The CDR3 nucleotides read TGTGCCAGCAGCCCTTTACTAGGGGATGTGGGGGAGCAGTACTTC. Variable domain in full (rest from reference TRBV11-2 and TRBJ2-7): EAGVAQSPRYKIIEKRQSVAFWCNPISGHATLYWYQQILGQGPKLLIQFQNNGVVDDSQLPKDRFSAERLKGVDSTLKIQPAKLEDSAVYLCASSPLLGDVGEQYFGPGTRLTVT.

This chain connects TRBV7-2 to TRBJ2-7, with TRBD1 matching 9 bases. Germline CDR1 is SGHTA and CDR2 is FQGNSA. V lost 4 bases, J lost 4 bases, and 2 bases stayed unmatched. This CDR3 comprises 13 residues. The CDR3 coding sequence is TGTGCCAGCAGCTCCGGGACAGGGTACGAGCAGTACTTC. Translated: CASSSGTGYEQYF. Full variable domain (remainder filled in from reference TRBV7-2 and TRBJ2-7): GAGVSQSPSNKVTEKGKDVELRCDPISGHTALYWYRQSLGQGLEFLIYFQGNSAPDKSGLPSDRFSAERTGGSVSTLTIQRTQQEDSAVYLCASSSGTGYEQYFGPGTRLTVT.

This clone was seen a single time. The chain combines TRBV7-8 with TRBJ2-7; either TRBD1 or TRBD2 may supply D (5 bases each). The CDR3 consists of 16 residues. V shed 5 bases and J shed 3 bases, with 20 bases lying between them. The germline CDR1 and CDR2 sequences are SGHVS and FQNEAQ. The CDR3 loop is CASSQKRGGPYYEQYF. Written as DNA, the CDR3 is TGTGCCAGCAGCCAGAAGAGGGGCGGCCCTTACTACGAGCAGTACTTC.

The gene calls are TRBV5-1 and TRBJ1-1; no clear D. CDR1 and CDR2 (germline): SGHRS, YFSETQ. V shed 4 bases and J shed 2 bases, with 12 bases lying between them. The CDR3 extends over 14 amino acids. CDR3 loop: CASSVGPANTEAFF. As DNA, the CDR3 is TGCGCCAGCAGCGTAGGTCCAGCCAACACTGAAGCTTTCTTT.

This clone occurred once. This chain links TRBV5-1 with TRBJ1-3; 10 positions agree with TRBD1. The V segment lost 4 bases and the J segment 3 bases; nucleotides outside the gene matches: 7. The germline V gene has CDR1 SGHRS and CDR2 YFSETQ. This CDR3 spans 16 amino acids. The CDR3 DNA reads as TGCGCCAGCAGCCAACCGGGACAGGGGTTTGGAAACACCATATATTTT. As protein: CASSQPGQGFGNTIYF. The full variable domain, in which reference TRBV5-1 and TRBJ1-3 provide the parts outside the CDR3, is KAGVTQTPRYLIKTRGQQVTLSCSPISGHRSVSWYQQTPGQGLQFLFEYFSETQRNKGNFPGRFSGRQFSNSRSEMNVSTLELGDSALYLCASSQPGQGFGNTIYFGEGSWLTVV.

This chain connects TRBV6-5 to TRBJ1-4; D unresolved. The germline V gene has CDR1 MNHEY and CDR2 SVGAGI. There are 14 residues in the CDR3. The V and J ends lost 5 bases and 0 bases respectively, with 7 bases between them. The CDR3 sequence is CASSPYATNEKLFF. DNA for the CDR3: TGTGCCAGCAGTCCCTATGCAACTAATGAAAAACTGTTTTTT.

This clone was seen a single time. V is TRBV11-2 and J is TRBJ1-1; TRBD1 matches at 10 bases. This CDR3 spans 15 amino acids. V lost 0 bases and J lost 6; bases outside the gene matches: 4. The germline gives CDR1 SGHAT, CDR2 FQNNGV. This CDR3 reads CASSLEPGQGAEAFF. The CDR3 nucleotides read TGTGCCAGCAGCTTAGAACCCGGACAGGGGGCTGAAGCTTTCTTT.

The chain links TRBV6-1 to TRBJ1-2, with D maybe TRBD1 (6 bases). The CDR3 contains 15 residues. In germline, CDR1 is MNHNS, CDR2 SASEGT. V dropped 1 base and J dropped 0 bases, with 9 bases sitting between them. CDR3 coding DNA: TGTGCCAGCAGTGAAGACAGGGTGTCTAACTATGGCTACACCTTC. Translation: CASSEDRVSNYGYTF.